Sequencing of this T cell receptor beta chain was carried out in a study of T cells in Graves' hyperthyroidism and ophthalmopathy. Template material for amplifying TCR beta CDR3 regions consisted of RNA transcripts. Initially, a first-round RT-PCR of the TCR CDR3 employed the HTBI primer set. TCRdb ran MiXCR on the multiplex PCR reads and lists one entry per CDR3 protein. The sample has 500,000 to 800,000 distinct CDR3 sequences; about 14% are singletons. Notes on the study in general: Most thyroid clonotypes expanded above 0.001 were also detected in blood.

This clonotype came up many times. Its antigen remains unknown. V was clipped by 0 bases and J by 8 bases; unmatched bases: 6. Germline V gene lookup returns CDR1 SGHRS and CDR2 YFSETQ. This CDR3 is built from 15 residues. The study left out patients who had uncontrolled infection, other autoimmune disease, pregnancy or lactation. The source material was blood. The receptor comes from a woman aged 50 to 60 with Graves' ophthalmopathy. The rearrangement joins TRBV5-1 to TRBJ2-1; TRBD2 aligns across 9 bases. For the CDR3, the DNA is TGCGCCAGCAGCTTGGGCGGGAGGGCCGGCGATGAGCAGTTCTTC. Protein: CASSLGGRAGDEQFF.